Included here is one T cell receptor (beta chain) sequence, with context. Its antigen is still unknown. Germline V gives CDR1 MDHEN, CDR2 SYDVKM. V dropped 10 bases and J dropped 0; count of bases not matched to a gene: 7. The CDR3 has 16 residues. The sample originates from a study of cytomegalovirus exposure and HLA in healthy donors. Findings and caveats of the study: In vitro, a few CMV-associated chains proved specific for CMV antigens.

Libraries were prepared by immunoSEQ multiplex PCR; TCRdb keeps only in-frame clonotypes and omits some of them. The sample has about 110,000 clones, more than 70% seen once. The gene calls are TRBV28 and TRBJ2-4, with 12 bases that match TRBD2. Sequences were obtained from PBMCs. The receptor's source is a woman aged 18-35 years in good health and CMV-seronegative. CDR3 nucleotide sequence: TGTGCCACCGGGCTAGCGGGAGGGTTAGCCAAAAACATTCAGTACTTC. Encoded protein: CATGLAGGLAKNIQYF. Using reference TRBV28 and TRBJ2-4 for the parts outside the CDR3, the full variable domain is DVKVTQSSRYLVKRTGEKVFLECVQDMDHENMFWYRQDPGLGLRLIYFSYDVKMKEKGDIPEGYSVSREKKERFSLILESASTNQTSMYLCATGLAGGLAKNIQYFGAGTRLSVL.